This TCR beta chain came from a study of blood T cell repertoires in COVID-19. Study at large: Acute-phase and convalescent COVID-19 samples originated in the United States, Italy and Spain. Sources were T cells, B-cell-depleted T cells, or PBMCs; the material itself was cDNA or gDNA.

As originally analysed: From reference gene primer amplification, estimates of nucleated cell counts were derived. TCRdb's table, derived via immunoSEQ multiplex PCR, lists solely in-frame clones and lacks some. D and trimming come from the DNA, and the V and J calls and clone size come from that table. The sample contains 80,000 or so clones, more than 80% of which appear only once. The CDR3 totals 14 residues. Trimming pared 6 bases from V and 0 bases from J, leaving 11 bases between. Per the germline V gene, CDR1 is MNHNY and CDR2 is SVGAGI (reference sequence). This clone was seen ten or more times.

The TCR sequence derives from a woman in her 70s with acute or convalescent COVID-19. The V gene is TRBV6-6, the J gene TRBJ1-1; a possible D gene is TRBD1 (6 bases). The specimen sequenced was peripheral blood. Here the CDR3 DNA reads TGTGCCAGCAGGGCAGGGGCCATGAACACTGAAGCTTTCTTT. This encodes CASRAGAMNTEAFF.